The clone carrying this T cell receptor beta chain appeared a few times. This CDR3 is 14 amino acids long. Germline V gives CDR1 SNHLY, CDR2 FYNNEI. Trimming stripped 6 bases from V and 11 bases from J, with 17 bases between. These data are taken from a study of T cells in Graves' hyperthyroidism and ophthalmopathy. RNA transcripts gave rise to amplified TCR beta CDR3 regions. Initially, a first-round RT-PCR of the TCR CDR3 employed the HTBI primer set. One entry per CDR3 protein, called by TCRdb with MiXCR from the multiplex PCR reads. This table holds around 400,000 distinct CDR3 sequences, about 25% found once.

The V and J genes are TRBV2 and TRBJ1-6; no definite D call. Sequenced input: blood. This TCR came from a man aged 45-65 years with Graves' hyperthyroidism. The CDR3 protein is CASRTNFEGAPLHF. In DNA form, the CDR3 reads TGTGCCAGCAGGACCAATTTCGAAGGAGCACCCCTCCACTTT.